The present entry profiles one T cell receptor beta chain with its context. In the source study's methods: Reference gene primer amplification gave estimated nucleated cell counts. Here immunoSEQ multiplex PCR was the method, and the copy in TCRdb shows in-frame clones only, minus some. From that table come the V and J calls and clone size; the DNA was used to work out D and trimming. The data contain about 190,000 clones, 81% of them singletons. V was pared by 4 bases and J by 2 bases, with 17 bases between. The CDR3 is 16 amino acids. From germline, CDR1 is MNHEY and CDR2 SVGAGI. This sample stems from a study of blood T cell repertoires in COVID-19. Overall study context: Donors in the United States, Italy and Spain gave samples during acute or convalescent COVID-19.

The sample taken for sequencing was peripheral blood. The rearrangement uses TRBV6-5 and TRBJ1-1; maybe TRBD1 (6 bases). The sequence came from a woman older than 75 with COVID-19, enrolled during active disease. The CDR3 is CASSSLQTGRNTEAFF. The CDR3 DNA sequence: TGTGCCAGCAGTTCGCTCCAGACAGGTCGAAACACTGAAGCTTTCTTT.